What follows are 4 T cell receptor beta chains derived from one specimen sequenced in a study of T cells after yellow fever vaccination. TCRdb reprocessed the 5' RACE reads with MiXCR, giving one entry per CDR3 protein. The profile shows about 550,000 distinct CDR3 sequences, roughly a fifth of them singletons. Sequencing used PBMCs, obtained 15 days after the yellow fever booster vaccination. The receptor set was obtained from a man in his thirties or forties who received the YFV17D yellow fever vaccine.

Only a few counts were recorded for this clonotype. The genes are TRBV6-6 and TRBJ2-5; no firm D call. The CDR3 runs 12 residues. Trimming removed 8 bases from V and 5 bases from J, with 12 bases in between. Germline V CDR1 and CDR2: MNHNY, SVGAGI (reference sequence). DNA for the CDR3: TGTGCCAGCGCTGGGAATGGCGAGACCCAGTACTTC. Protein sequence: CASAGNGETQYF.

Turning to this clonotype: One junction end disagrees with the germline gene, perhaps due to a read error. The V gene is TRBV7-8, the J gene TRBJ2-3; perhaps TRBD1 as D (5 bases). This CDR3 has 11 amino acids. CDR1 and CDR2 (germline): SGHVS, FQNEAQ. DNA for the CDR3: TGTGCCAGCAGCTTATGGGTCGACAGTGATTTT. Encoded protein: CASSLWVDSDF.

This clonotype was recorded a few times. The chain is built from TRBV28 and TRBJ1-2, with a weak D call TRBD1 (5 bases). The CDR3 runs 12 residues. Germline loops: CDR1 MDHEN, CDR2 SYDVKM. The ends were cut back, 3 bases at V and 6 bases at J, with 8 bases in the middle. In DNA, the CDR3 is TGTGCCAGCAGTTTCCAGGGTCATGGCTACACCTTC. It translates to CASSFQGHGYTF.

J is TRBJ2-5 and V is TRBV11-2; D unresolved. V was pared by 2 bases and J by 4 bases, with 8 bases between. Germline CDR1 is SGHAT and CDR2 is FQNNGV. CDR3 size: 13 residues. The CDR3 nucleotides read TGTGCCAGCAGCTTAACCAGGCGAGAGACCCAGTACTTC. It codes for CASSLTRRETQYF. Full variable domain (remainder filled in from reference TRBV11-2 and TRBJ2-5): EAGVAQSPRYKIIEKRQSVAFWCNPISGHATLYWYQQILGQGPKLLIQFQNNGVVDDSQLPKDRFSAERLKGVDSTLKIQPAKLEDSAVYLCASSLTRRETQYFGPGTRLLVL.